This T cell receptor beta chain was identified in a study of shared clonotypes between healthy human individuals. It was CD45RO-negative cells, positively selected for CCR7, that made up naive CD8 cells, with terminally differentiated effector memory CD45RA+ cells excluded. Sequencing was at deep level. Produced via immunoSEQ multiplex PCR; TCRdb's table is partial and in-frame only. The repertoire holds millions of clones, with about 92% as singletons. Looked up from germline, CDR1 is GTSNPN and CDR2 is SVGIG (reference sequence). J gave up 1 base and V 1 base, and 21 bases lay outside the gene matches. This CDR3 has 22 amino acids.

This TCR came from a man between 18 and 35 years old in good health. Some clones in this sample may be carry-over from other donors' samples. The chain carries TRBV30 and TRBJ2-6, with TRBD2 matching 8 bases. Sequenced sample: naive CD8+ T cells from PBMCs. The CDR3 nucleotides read TGTGCCTGGAGTGGGGTCCAGGGCCAGCGGGAGATCGCGGAATCTGGGGCCAACGTCCTGACTTTC. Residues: CAWSGVQGQREIAESGANVLTF.